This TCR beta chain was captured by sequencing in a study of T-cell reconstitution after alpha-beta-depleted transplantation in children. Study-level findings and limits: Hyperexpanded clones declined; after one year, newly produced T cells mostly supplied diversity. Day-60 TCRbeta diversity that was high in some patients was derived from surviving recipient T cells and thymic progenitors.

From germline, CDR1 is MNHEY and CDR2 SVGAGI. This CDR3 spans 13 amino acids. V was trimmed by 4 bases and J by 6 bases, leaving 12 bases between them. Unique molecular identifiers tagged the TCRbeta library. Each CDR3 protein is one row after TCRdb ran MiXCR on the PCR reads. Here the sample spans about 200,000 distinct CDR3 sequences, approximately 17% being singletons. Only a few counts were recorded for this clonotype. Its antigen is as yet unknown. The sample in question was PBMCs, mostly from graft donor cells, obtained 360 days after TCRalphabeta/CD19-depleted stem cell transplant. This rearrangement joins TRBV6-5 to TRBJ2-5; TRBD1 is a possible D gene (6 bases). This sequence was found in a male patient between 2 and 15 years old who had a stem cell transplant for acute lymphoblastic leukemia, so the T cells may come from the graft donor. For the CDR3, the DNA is TGTGCCAGCAGTTTCACAGGGATTAAGACCCAGTACTTC. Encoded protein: CASSFTGIKTQYF.